The clone carrying this T cell receptor beta chain was found once. Original methodology: Cell counts per sample came from amplifying reference gene primers. The assay was immunoSEQ multiplex PCR, and TCRdb's table has in-frame clones only and misses some. V, J and clone size derive from that table, while D and trimming were established from the DNA sequence. The table lists about 220,000 clones, about 90% of them singletons, with about 1.9% in the top ten. This entry belongs to a study of blood T cell repertoires in COVID-19. Study background: Sites across the United States, Italy and Spain contributed samples from acute and convalescent COVID-19. The analysed material was cDNA or gDNA that came from T cells, B-cell-depleted T cells, or PBMCs.

The sequenced sample consisted of peripheral blood. This sequence was found in a man aged 35-49 years with active or convalescent COVID-19.

The CDR3 sequence: CASSLPLAGGHNEQFF. The DNA of the CDR3 is TGTGCCAGCAGTTTACCCCTAGCGGGAGGGCACAATGAGCAGTTCTTC. The chain uses TRBV27 and TRBJ2-1; 12 bases are a match to TRBD2. V dropped 2 bases and J dropped 5; count of bases not matched to a gene: 4. Germline values: CDR1 MNHEY, CDR2 SMNVEV (reference sequence). There are 16 residues in the CDR3.